This T cell receptor beta chain was captured by sequencing in a study of blood T cells in healthy people across ages. The V and J ends lost 6 bases and 4 bases respectively, with 13 bases between them. This CDR3 has 15 amino acids. A second PCR, run for about 6 to 11 cycles, used a sample-barcoded 5' primer plus a J-beta primer mix. TCRdb called the 5' RACE reads again in MiXCR, with one record for every CDR3 protein. Of about 780,000 distinct CDR3 sequences detected, approximately 24% appear once; the ten largest clones hold 3%. A further study also used this sample, focusing on T cells of mothers and their children.

The TCR comes from a boy aged 5-17 years in good health. This chain joins TRBV12-3 or TRBV12-4 and TRBJ1-6; D unresolved. Sequenced: blood. CDR3: CASSPRRNYNSPLHF. In nucleotides, the CDR3 is TGTGCCAGCAGCCCTCGACGGAATTATAATTCACCCCTCCACTTT.